This T cell receptor beta chain was recovered during a study of T cell responses to AZD1222 COVID-19 vaccine. This CDR3 has 13 amino acids. Germline CDR1 MDHEN, CDR2 SYDVKM. Trimming removed 6 bases from V and 0 bases from J, with 8 bases in between. The data were produced by immunoSEQ multiplex PCR, yet TCRdb's version contains in-frame clones alone and is incomplete. The sample shows about 100,000 clones, 84% of them seen only once. The sample holds a few counts of this clone. This chain links TRBV28 with TRBJ1-2; D unclear. The sequencing used peripheral blood, collected on day 0 of AZD1222 vaccination. The source of this sequence is an adult in good health. The CDR3: CASRMTANYGYTF. As DNA, the CDR3 is TGTGCCAGCAGGATGACGGCTAACTATGGCTACACCTTC.